This T cell receptor (beta chain) was retrieved from a study of T-cell reconstitution after alpha-beta-depleted transplantation in children. Whole-study findings and limits: There were reportedly several hundred expanded graft clones from which alpha-beta T cells came about two months after transplant.

Unique molecular identifiers were incorporated into the prepared TCRbeta library. TCRdb fed the PCR reads into MiXCR, producing one record per CDR3 protein. Seen here are approximately 210,000 distinct CDR3 sequences, approximately 19% observed once, and the top ten hold around 45%. Note on this clonotype: The target antigen is unknown.

The germline V gene has CDR1 SSHAT and CDR2 FNYEAQ (reference sequence). V lost 1 base to trimming and J lost 7 bases, with 13 bases between them. This CDR3 has 15 residues. V gene TRBV7-7 combines with J gene TRBJ2-2; D may be TRBD1 (5 bases). This clonotype was sampled from a male patient aged 2 to 9 who had a stem cell transplant for acute lymphoblastic leukemia, so the T cells may come from the graft donor. Sequencing was performed on PBMCs, mostly from graft donor cells, taken 360 days after TCRalphabeta/CD19-depleted stem cell transplant. In DNA, the CDR3 is TGTGCCAGCAGCTTAGTACCAGGGTCGGACGGGGAGCTGTTTTTT. This translates into CASSLVPGSDGELFF. Full variable domain (outside the CDR3, taken from reference TRBV7-7 and TRBJ2-2): GAGVSQSPRYKVTKRGQDVTLRCDPISSHATLYWYQQALGQGPEFLTYFNYEAQPDKSGLPSDRFSAERPEGSISTLTIQRTEQRDSAMYRCASSLVPGSDGELFFGEGSRLTVL.